Sequencing of this T cell receptor beta chain was carried out in a study of radiotherapy plus CTLA-4 blockade in lung cancer. Study context: Roughly 17% of patients responded objectively, and roughly 30% achieved disease control.

Profiled with immunoSEQ multiplex PCR; TCRdb holds only in-frame clones, not every one. Of 35,000 to 45,000 clones in the sample, around 70% were seen once. Germline-derived CDR1 and CDR2 are LNHDA and SQIVND (reference sequence). V was clipped by 4 bases and J by 11 bases; unmatched bases: 9. The CDR3 loop spans 14 amino acids. Turning to this clone: Its antigen is undetermined.

Overall study results and limits: In blood, TCR clones derived from the tumor expanded after radiotherapy plus ipilimumab. Best predicting response, reportedly, were early blood T cell clone dynamics, with interferon-beta.

The chain joins TRBV19 to TRBJ1-5, with 9 positions matching TRBD1. The starting material was peripheral blood, obtained from a patient treated with radiotherapy plus ipilimumab. This sequence originates from a human donor with non-small cell lung cancer who had a partial response to radiotherapy plus ipilimumab. In DNA, the CDR3 is TGTGCCAGTAGTAGCCGGGACAGGGCTAGGGCCCAGCATTTT. Protein: CASSSRDRARAQHF. The complete variable domain, with remaining parts taken from reference TRBV19 and TRBJ1-5, reads DGGITQSPKYLFRKEGQNVTLSCEQNLNHDAMYWYRQDPGQGLRLIYYSQIVNDFQKGDIAEGYSVSREKKESFPLTVTSAQKNPTAFYLCASSSRDRARAQHFGDGTRLSIL.